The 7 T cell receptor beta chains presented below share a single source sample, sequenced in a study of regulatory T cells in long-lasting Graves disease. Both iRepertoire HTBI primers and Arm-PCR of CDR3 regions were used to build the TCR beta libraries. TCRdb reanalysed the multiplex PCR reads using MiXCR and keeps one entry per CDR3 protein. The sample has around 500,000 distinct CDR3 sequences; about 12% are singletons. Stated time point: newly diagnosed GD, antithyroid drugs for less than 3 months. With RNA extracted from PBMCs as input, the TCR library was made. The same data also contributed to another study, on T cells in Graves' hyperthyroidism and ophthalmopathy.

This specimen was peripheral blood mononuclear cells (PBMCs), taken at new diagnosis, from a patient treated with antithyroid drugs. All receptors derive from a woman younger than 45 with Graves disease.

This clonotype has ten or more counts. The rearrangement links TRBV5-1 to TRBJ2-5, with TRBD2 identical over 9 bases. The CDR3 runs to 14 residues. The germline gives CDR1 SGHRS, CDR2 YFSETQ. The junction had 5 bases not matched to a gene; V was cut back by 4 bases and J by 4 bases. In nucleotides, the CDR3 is TGCGCCAGCAGCCCCGGGACTAGCCGAGAGACCCAGTACTTC. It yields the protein CASSPGTSRETQYF.

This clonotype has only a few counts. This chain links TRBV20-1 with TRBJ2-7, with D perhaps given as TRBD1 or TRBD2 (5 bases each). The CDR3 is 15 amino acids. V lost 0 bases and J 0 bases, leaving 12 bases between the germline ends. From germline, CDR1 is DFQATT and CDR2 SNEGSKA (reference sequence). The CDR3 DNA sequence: TGCAGTGCTAGAGAAGGGACGTTCAGCTCCTACGAGCAGTACTTC. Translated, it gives CSAREGTFSSYEQYF.

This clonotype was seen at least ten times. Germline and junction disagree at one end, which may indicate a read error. Written as DNA, the CDR3 is TGCAGTGCTAGATGGCTAGGCCAAAACACTCAGTACTTC. Translating it yields CSARWLGQNTQYF. The V call is TRBV20-1, the J call TRBJ2-4; D is unresolved. Germline V lookup: CDR1 DFQATT, CDR2 SNEGSKA (reference sequence). This CDR3 has 13 residues.

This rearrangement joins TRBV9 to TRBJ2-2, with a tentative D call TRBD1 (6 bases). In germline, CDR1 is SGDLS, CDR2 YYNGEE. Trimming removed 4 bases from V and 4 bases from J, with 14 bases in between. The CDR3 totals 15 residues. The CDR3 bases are TGTGCCAGCAGCCCCCTTGGACAGACCACCGGGGAGCTGTTTTTT. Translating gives CASSPLGQTTGELFF.

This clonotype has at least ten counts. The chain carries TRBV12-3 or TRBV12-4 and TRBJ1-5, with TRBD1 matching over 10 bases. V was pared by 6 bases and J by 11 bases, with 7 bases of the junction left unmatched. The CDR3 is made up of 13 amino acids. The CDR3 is CASSRQGARAQHF. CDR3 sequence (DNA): TGTGCCAGCAGCCGACAGGGGGCAAGAGCCCAGCATTTT.

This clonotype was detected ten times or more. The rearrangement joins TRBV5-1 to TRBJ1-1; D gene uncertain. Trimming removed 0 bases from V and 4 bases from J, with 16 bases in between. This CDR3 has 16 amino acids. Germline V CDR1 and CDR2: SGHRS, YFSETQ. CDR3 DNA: TGCGCCAGCAGCTTGGTGTCTGGGAATGTCGGCACTGAAGCTTTCTTT. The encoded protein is CASSLVSGNVGTEAFF. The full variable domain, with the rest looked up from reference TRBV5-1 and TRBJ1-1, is KAGVTQTPRYLIKTRGQQVTLSCSPISGHRSVSWYQQTPGQGLQFLFEYFSETQRNKGNFPGRFSGRQFSNSRSEMNVSTLELGDSALYLCASSLVSGNVGTEAFFGQGTRLTVV.

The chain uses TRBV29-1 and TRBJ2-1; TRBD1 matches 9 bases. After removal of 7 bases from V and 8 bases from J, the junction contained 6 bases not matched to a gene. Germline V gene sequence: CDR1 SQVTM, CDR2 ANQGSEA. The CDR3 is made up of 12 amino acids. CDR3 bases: TGCAGCGCCCGGGACAGGGTCTATGAGCAGTTCTTC. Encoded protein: CSARDRVYEQFF.